This TCR beta chain derives from a study of monozygotic twins with inflammatory bowel disease. Comment on this clonotype: Its antigen is not identified.

Germline lookup yields CDR1 MNHEY and CDR2 SVGAGI. The CDR3 totals 15 residues. General observations from the study: Healthy co-twins showed greater TCRbeta diversity (inverse Simpson) than IBD patients.

After re-calling the 5' RACE reads, TCRdb lists one entry per CDR3 protein, DNA absent. The sample has some 200,000 distinct CDR3 sequences, and its top ten clones hold 1.6%. The clonotype was recovered from a human donor with ulcerative colitis or Crohn's disease, or a healthy co-twin of an affected twin (not recorded which). Sample: blood. The rearrangement links TRBV6-5 to TRBJ2-7; no DNA is available, so the TRBD1 call from TCRdb remains unchecked. The CDR3 spells CASSYSTQGYYEQYF.